Listed here are 17 T cell receptor beta chains from one sample, sequenced in a study of blood T cell repertoires in COVID-19. Using immunoSEQ multiplex PCR, the repertoire was profiled, and TCRdb retains in-frame clones only, with some absent. The sample has 200,000 to 300,000 clones, over 75% seen once. The sequenced sample was PBMCs or T cells enriched from blood (not recorded which). These receptors were collected from a woman aged 40 to 50 who had been exposed to COVID-19.

Only one count was recorded for this clone. DNA of the CDR3: TGTGCCAGCAGCTTGACAGTCAACACCGGGGAGCTGTTTTTT. Translating it yields CASSLTVNTGELFF. The chain employs TRBV7-6 and TRBJ2-2, with D perhaps TRBD1 (5 bases). The CDR3 loop spans 14 amino acids. Germline V gene sequence: CDR1 SGHVS, CDR2 FNYEAQ. V was clipped by 3 bases and J by 2 bases, with 7 bases between them.

The CDR3 DNA is TGTGCCAGCTCAGGACAGACCTCCCTAAGCAATCAGCCCCAGCATTTT. As protein: CASSGQTSLSNQPQHF. The chain combines TRBV19 with TRBJ1-5; TRBD1 might be the D (6 bases). The CDR3 runs 16 residues. Trimming cost V 9 bases and J 1 base, with 19 bases left between them. Germline loops: CDR1 LNHDA, CDR2 SQIVND (reference sequence). The full variable domain, its missing parts supplied by reference TRBV19 and TRBJ1-5, is DGGITQSPKYLFRKEGQNVTLSCEQNLNHDAMYWYRQDPGQGLRLIYYSQIVNDFQKGDIAEGYSVSREKKESFPLTVTSAQKNPTAFYLCASSGQTSLSNQPQHFGDGTRLSIL.

The chain recombines TRBV7-9 with TRBJ2-5, with D unclear. There are 13 residues in the CDR3. The germline gives CDR1 SEHNR, CDR2 FQNEAQ (reference sequence). V was pared by 3 bases and J by 2 bases, with 7 bases between. The CDR3 region has the DNA TGTGCCAGCAGCTTTACGCGACAAGAGACCCAGTACTTC. Translating gives CASSFTRQETQYF.

This chain connects TRBV24-1 to TRBJ1-4, with TRBD1 matching over 12 bases. The CDR3 runs to 17 residues. Germline assignment: CDR1 KGHDR and CDR2 SFDVKD. The V segment lost 0 bases and the J segment 8 bases; nucleotides outside the gene matches: 6. CDR3 nucleotide sequence: TGTGCCACCAGTGATTTGGGGGGACAGGGGGCTTTGGAAAAACTGTTTTTT. This translates into CATSDLGGQGALEKLFF.

This chain connects TRBV5-1 to TRBJ1-2; D is perhaps TRBD1 (5 bases). The CDR3 runs to 13 residues. Trimming removed 4 bases from V and 5 bases from J, with 12 bases in between. CDR1 SGHRS and CDR2 YFSETQ come from the germline V gene. CDR3 nucleotides: TGCGCCAGCAGCGAGGGACTTTTATATGGCTACACCTTC. This encodes CASSEGLLYGYTF.

The genes are TRBV2 and TRBJ2-1; a possible D gene is TRBD1 (5 bases). Germline CDR1 and CDR2: SNHLY and FYNNEI. The CDR3 contains 15 residues. The V and J ends lost 7 bases and 5 bases respectively, with 18 bases between them. Here the CDR3 DNA reads TGTGCCAGCACCAGCCCGTGGCAGGGTAACAATGAGCAGTTCTTC. The encoded protein is CASTSPWQGNNEQFF.

V and J are TRBV2 and TRBJ1-2; TRBD1 is a possible D gene (6 bases). The CDR3 length is 14 residues. V lost 9 bases and J 4 bases, leaving 18 bases between the germline ends. CDR1 is SNHLY, CDR2 FYNNEI, per germline. The DNA for the CDR3 is TGTGCCAGTCGAGGGGGGGAGAAAAGCTATGGCTACACCTTC. Translated: CASRGGEKSYGYTF.

This chain connects TRBV9 to TRBJ2-1; 12 nucleotides agree with TRBD2. Germline CDR1 is SGDLS and CDR2 is YYNGEE. The CDR3 consists of 15 residues. The ends lost 4 bases at V and 3 bases at J; junction bases unmatched: 2. The CDR3 DNA sequence: TGTGCCAGCAGCATACTAGCGGGAGGCTACAATGAGCAGTTCTTC. Translating gives CASSILAGGYNEQFF. The full variable domain, in which reference TRBV9 and TRBJ2-1 provide the parts outside the CDR3, is DSGVTQTPKHLITATGQRVTLRCSPRSGDLSVYWYQQSLDQGLQFLIQYYNGEERAKGNILERFSAQQFPDLHSELNLSSLELGDSALYFCASSILAGGYNEQFFGPGTRLTVL.

The rearrangement links TRBV12-3 or TRBV12-4 to TRBJ1-5; 7 bases fit TRBD1. Trimming removed 6 bases from V and 4 bases from J; junction bases left unmatched: 3. This CDR3 comprises 13 residues. The CDR3 sequence: CASSQTGNQPQHF. In DNA, the CDR3 is TGTGCCAGCAGCCAGACAGGGAATCAGCCCCAGCATTTT.

The genes are TRBV9 and TRBJ2-7; a weak D match, TRBD1 (6 bases). V lost 3 bases, J lost 1 base, and 11 bases lay in between. CDR1 and CDR2 from the germline V gene are SGDLS and YYNGEE. CDR3 length: 14 residues. The DNA for the CDR3 is TGTGCCAGCAGCGGACAGGCTCTATCCTACGAGCAGTACTTC. Its protein product is CASSGQALSYEQYF.

This chain connects TRBV7-9 to TRBJ2-2; maybe TRBD1 (6 bases). Germline V gene data show CDR1 as SEHNR and CDR2 as FQNEAQ (reference sequence). Trimming took off 3 bases at V and 0 bases at J, with 17 bases between the two ends. The CDR3 has 18 amino acids. DNA for the CDR3: TGTGCCAGCAGCTTGGGGGCCAGACTATACGCGAACACCGGGGAGCTGTTTTTT. Translation: CASSLGARLYANTGELFF.

This clone was observed once. J is TRBJ1-2 and V is TRBV5-4; D is unresolved. CDR3 size: 14 residues. The germline V and J ends were trimmed by 0 bases and 8 bases, with 14 bases remaining between them. Germline V gene data show CDR1 as SGHNT and CDR2 as YYREEE (reference sequence). CDR3 loop: CASSLESLGRGYTF. CDR3 coding DNA: TGTGCCAGCAGCTTGGAGTCTTTGGGCAGGGGCTACACCTTC.

This chain links TRBV7-6 with TRBJ1-3, with 8 bases fitting TRBD1. With V trimmed by 5 bases and J by 3 bases, 3 bases remained unmatched. Germline V gene lookup returns CDR1 SGHVS and CDR2 FNYEAQ. The CDR3 extends over 14 amino acids. CDR3 in DNA: TGTGCCAGCAGCCGACAGGGGTTTGGAAACACCATATATTTT. As protein: CASSRQGFGNTIYF.

The chain uses TRBV7-2 and TRBJ2-7; possible D gene TRBD2, 7 bases. This CDR3 has 16 amino acids. The germline gives CDR1 SGHTA, CDR2 FQGNSA. Trimming left V 2 bases short and J 3 bases short, with 17 bases between. The CDR3 nucleotides are TGTGCCAGCAGCTTAATGCCCGGGGGGCCCCTCTACGAGCAGTACTTC. Its translation: CASSLMPGGPLYEQYF. The variable domain in full, completed from reference TRBV7-2 and TRBJ2-7, reads GAGVSQSPSNKVTEKGKDVELRCDPISGHTALYWYRQSLGQGLEFLIYFQGNSAPDKSGLPSDRFSAERTGGSVSTLTIQRTQQEDSAVYLCASSLMPGGPLYEQYFGPGTRLTVT.

The V gene is TRBV7-9, the J gene TRBJ2-6; a possible D gene is TRBD2 (6 bases). CDR1 is SEHNR and CDR2 is FQNEAQ in the germline V gene (reference sequence). Trimming left V 7 bases short and J 2 bases short, with 18 bases between. The CDR3 extends over 17 amino acids. The CDR3 region is CASTLLGGSAGANVLTF. CDR3 DNA sequence: TGTGCCAGCACCCTCCTGGGGGGATCCGCTGGGGCCAACGTCCTGACTTTC.

CDR3 sequence (DNA): TGTGCCAGCAGCTTAAGTGCGGGACTAGCGGAAGAGACCCAGTACTTC. Amino acid sequence: CASSLSAGLAEETQYF. This chain uses TRBV7-2 with TRBJ2-5; TRBD2 matches at 11 bases. J was trimmed by 3 bases and V by 2 bases; bases with no gene match: 5. The CDR3 has 16 residues. Germline V gene sequence: CDR1 SGHTA, CDR2 FQGNSA.

This chain joins TRBV28 and TRBJ2-1; 9 bases align to TRBD2. The CDR3 runs to 14 residues. Per the germline V gene, CDR1 is MDHEN and CDR2 is SYDVKM. Unmatched junction bases numbered 0, after V lost 3 bases and J lost 3 bases. DNA for the CDR3: TGTGCCAGCAGTTTTAGCGGGGGCTACAATGAGCAGTTCTTC. This sequence encodes CASSFSGGYNEQFF. The full variable domain, in which reference TRBV28 and TRBJ2-1 provide the parts outside the CDR3, is DVKVTQSSRYLVKRTGEKVFLECVQDMDHENMFWYRQDPGLGLRLIYFSYDVKMKEKGDIPEGYSVSREKKERFSLILESASTNQTSMYLCASSFSGGYNEQFFGPGTRLTVL.